One sample yielded the 9 T cell receptor beta chains listed below, sequenced in a study of cytomegalovirus exposure and HLA in healthy donors. Primers included in the PCR were 60 Vbeta and 13 Jbeta primers. Repertoires were generated with immunoSEQ multiplex PCR, while TCRdb's copy carries only in-frame clones and drops some. The table records around 65,000 clones, less than 90% of them present only once. The sample taken for sequencing was PBMCs. Receptors originate from a female donor in good health and CMV-seronegative.

This clone has only one observation. The chain has TRBV4-2 and TRBJ1-2; D is possibly TRBD1 (6 bases). V was clipped by 1 base and J by 4 bases, with 10 bases between them. This CDR3 spans 14 amino acids. CDR1 and CDR2 from the germline V gene are LGHNA and YNFKEQ. The CDR3 spells CASSQVQGLYGYTF. The CDR3 bases are TGTGCCAGCAGCCAAGTTCAGGGGCTCTATGGCTACACCTTC.

The chain couples TRBV6-6 to TRBJ2-5; 7 bases map to TRBD1. The CDR3 extends over 14 amino acids. Germline assignment: CDR1 MNHNY and CDR2 SVGAGI (reference sequence). The V and J ends lost 7 bases and 1 base, in that order; junction bases with no gene match: 6. The CDR3 sequence is CASTQTGSQETQYF. CDR3 sequence (DNA): TGTGCCAGCACGCAGACAGGGAGCCAAGAGACCCAGTACTTC.

This clone was recorded only once. This chain links TRBV7-9 with TRBJ1-2, with 8 bases lining up with TRBD1. Trimming cost V 4 bases and J 4 bases; bases outside gene matches: 5. The CDR3 extends over 14 amino acids. CDR1 is SEHNR, CDR2 FQNEAQ, per germline (reference sequence). The CDR3 spells CASSSEDRGYGYTF. In nucleotides, the CDR3 is TGTGCCAGCAGCTCCGAAGACAGGGGCTATGGCTACACCTTC.

This clone has more than one count but fewer than ten. The rearrangement uses TRBV5-1 and TRBJ1-1; TRBD1 matches 7 bases. Per germline, CDR1 SGHRS and CDR2 YFSETQ. This CDR3 is built from 13 residues. Trimming at V came to 3 bases and at J to 4 bases, leaving 3 bases not matched to a gene. CDR3 residues: CASSSTGVTEAFF. DNA of the CDR3: TGCGCCAGCAGCTCAACAGGGGTCACTGAAGCTTTCTTT.

Written as DNA, the CDR3 is TGTGCCAGCAGTTTTGATGTTACAGGGGGACTTACATACAATGAGCAGTTCTTC. The encoded protein is CASSFDVTGGLTYNEQFF. V is TRBV28 and J is TRBJ2-1; 8 bases fit TRBD1. Germline CDR1 is MDHEN and CDR2 is SYDVKM. V shed 3 bases and J 4 bases; nucleotides not matched to a gene: 14. There are 18 residues in the CDR3.

The count of this clone is one. A read error may produce the germline difference seen at one junction end. The chain employs TRBV7-9 and TRBJ1-2; no firm D call. The CDR3 length is 16 residues. CDR1 SEHNR and CDR2 FQNEAQ come from the germline V gene (reference sequence). The CDR3 DNA is TGTTCCAGCAGCGCCCAATTGGGAGGTCCACACTATGGCTACACCTTC. Translation: CSSSAQLGGPHYGYTF.

This clone was detected a few times. The chain has TRBV6-5 and TRBJ2-7; 8 positions agree with TRBD2. This CDR3 has 14 residues. After removal of 6 bases from V and 6 bases from J, the junction contained 10 bases not matched to a gene. CDR1 MNHEY and CDR2 SVGAGI come from the germline V gene. CDR3 sequence (DNA): TGTGCCAGCAGAACCGGGACTAGAGTCGTCGAGCAGTACTTC. Amino acids: CASRTGTRVVEQYF.

The J gene is TRBJ2-1, the V gene TRBV9; TRBD2 agrees at 8 bases. The germline V gene encodes CDR1 SGDLS and CDR2 YYNGEE. Trimming took 0 bases from V and 6 from J; bases not matched to a gene: 5. CDR3 length equals 15 residues. DNA for the CDR3: TGTGCCAGCAGCGTAGAAACTAGCGGAAGCAATGAGCAGTTCTTC. Residues: CASSVETSGSNEQFF. Supplemented by reference TRBV9 and TRBJ2-1, the full variable domain reads DSGVTQTPKHLITATGQRVTLRCSPRSGDLSVYWYQQSLDQGLQFLIQYYNGEERAKGNILERFSAQQFPDLHSELNLSSLELGDSALYFCASSVETSGSNEQFFGPGTRLTVL.

The chain recombines TRBV5-8 with TRBJ2-6, with D possibly TRBD1 on 6 matching bases. Germline V gene data show CDR1 as SGHTS and CDR2 as YDEGEE. The CDR3 length is 19 residues. Trimming stripped 4 bases from V and 0 bases from J, with 20 bases between. CDR3 nucleotide sequence: TGTGCCAGCAGCCGGCCCCGCCGACAGGCTCCCTCTGGGGCCAACGTCCTGACTTTC. This translates into CASSRPRRQAPSGANVLTF. Full variable domain (missing parts from reference TRBV5-8 and TRBJ2-6): EAGVTQSPTHLIKTRGQQATLRCSPISGHTSVYWYQQALGLGLQFLLWYDEGEERNRGNFPPRFSGRQFPNYSSELNVNALELEDSALYLCASSRPRRQAPSGANVLTFGAGSRLTVL.